This TCR beta chain was documented in a study of blood T cell repertoires in COVID-19. Study-wide background: The study drew acute and convalescent COVID-19 samples from the United States, Italy and Spain. Sources were T cells, B-cell-depleted T cells, or PBMCs; the material itself was cDNA or gDNA.

The germline V and J ends were trimmed by 6 bases and 4 bases, with 9 bases remaining between them. Germline V gives CDR1 SNHLY, CDR2 FYNNEI. CDR3 size: 12 residues. In the original processing: Amplification with reference gene primers provided the estimates of nucleated cell counts. Sequenced by immunoSEQ multiplex PCR; TCRdb stores in-frame clones only, minus some. That table furnishes V, J and clone size, whereas the DNA furnished D and trimming. Of 99,000 or so clones listed, around four fifths are singletons. The clonotype originates from a man in his 60s with acute or convalescent COVID-19. The sample taken for sequencing was peripheral blood. This chain uses TRBV2 with TRBJ1-1, with no clear D. CDR3: CASSDDSTEAFF. The CDR3 DNA sequence: TGTGCCAGCAGCGATGATAGCACTGAAGCTTTCTTT.